Below, one TCR beta chain is given with its context. The antigen it binds to is not known. Per-base qualities were not stored, and no clone one base away is much larger. Patients with autoimmune disease history or receiving systemic immunosuppression were excluded from the trial. Peripheral blood for TCR sequencing was drawn from every dose cohort at baseline, at cycle 4 day 1 and at cycle 7 day 1. The samples were drawn from a first-in-human, open-label, multicenter phase I dose-escalation trial of ivuxolimab. The trial enrolled adults with locally advanced or metastatic head and neck squamous cell, hepatocellular, melanoma or renal cell carcinoma. Before TCR sequencing, CD4+ T cells and CD8+ T cells were sorted from peripheral blood as separate populations. The record originates from a study of OX40 agonist ivuxolimab in advanced cancers. With respect to the entire study: The costimulatory receptor OX40 (CD134) was targeted by ivuxolimab, a fully human IgG2 agonistic monoclonal antibody. Intravenous ivuxolimab was administered to patients every 2 weeks at six dose levels: 0.01, 0.1, 0.3, 1.5, 3 and 10 mg/kg. Of the roughly 51 dose-escalation patients, hepatocellular carcinoma was present in 19, melanoma in around 15, renal cell carcinoma in 9 and head and neck cancer in 9. In the dose-escalation cohort, 82.7% of patients were male, and the mean age was approximately 60 years, with a range of roughly 20 to 80. Prior anti-PD-1, anti-PD-L1 or anti-CTLA-4 therapy was permitted, and checkpoint inhibitors had been received by about two fifths of dose-escalation patients. Three dose-escalation patients achieved partial responses, one with hepatocellular carcinoma and two with cutaneous melanoma. Peripheral TCRbeta sequencing aimed to test whether ivuxolimab altered TCR sequence diversity and caused clonal T-cell expansion. The paper reports the monotherapy dose-escalation portion (N of about 50 patients) of the phase I ivuxolimab trial. General study outcomes and caveats: In the 0.1-3.0 mg/kg groups, partial responders were among the patients with the lowest normalized peripheral clonal expansion, particularly in CD8+ T cells. Antigen specificity was not determined for the clonally expanded peripheral T cells. After ivuxolimab, expanded clones were on average more numerous among CD8+ T cells than among CD4+ T cells. At doses from 0.1 to 3.0 mg/kg, clonal expansion was seen in both CD4+ and CD8+ blood T cells between baseline and week 6. Low levels of normalized T-cell clonal expansion were also shown by some nonresponding patients.

For sequencing of the TCRbeta CDR3 region, genomic DNA was extracted from the sorted cells. The immunoSEQ Assay was used for sequencing of TCRbeta CDR3 regions. TCRdb obtained this table from immuneACCESS and retained in-frame rearrangements with V and J assigned. These tables miss some clones; where compared with another copy, unresolved V genes account for less than half of the shortfall, and the remainder is unexplained. This sample is represented by 70,000 to 90,000 clones; about 85% of them were singletons. Of the sample, roughly 8% is held by the ten largest clones. The junction shows trimming of 7 bases on V and 7 bases on J, and the gene matches do not reach 8 bases of it. As encoded in the germline V gene, CDR1 is MNHEY while CDR2 is SVGAGI. Inclusive of the bounding cysteine and phenylalanine, the CDR3 is 14 residues long. Only the CDR3 portion is preserved as DNA: 42 bases, with reading frame beginning at the first base.

Here the chain combines TRBV6-5 and TRBJ2-7; TRBD2 agrees with 12 junctional bases. The receptor's source is an adult with an advanced solid tumor such as melanoma, head and neck, liver or kidney cancer. The source was CD4+ or CD8+ T cells sorted from blood, collected in a trial of the OX40 agonist ivuxolimab. At the DNA level, the sequence is TGTGCCAGCACCTCTAGCGGGAGGGCGGGGGAGCAGTACTTC. This sequence encodes CASTSSGRAGEQYF.